This TCR beta chain was captured by sequencing in a study of early T cells in non-severe SARS-CoV-2 infection. At the level of the study: Sequencing used unsorted whole-blood bulk RNA, so chains lack pairing.

The TCR library protocol attached unique molecular identifiers to the individual cDNA molecules. TCRdb passed the 5' RACE reads through MiXCR, listing each CDR3 protein once. Altogether tens of thousands of distinct CDR3 sequences are present, 8% to 13% being singletons, with the ten largest covering under 6%. Germline loops: CDR1 SGHTA, CDR2 FQGNSA. The ends were cut back, 1 base at V and 7 bases at J, with 19 bases in the middle. This CDR3 spans 17 amino acids. The table lists this clonotype with many counts. Sequenced: whole blood. The receptor was derived from an adult who was a healthcare worker with PCR-confirmed SARS-CoV-2 infection or an uninfected control (not recorded which). The genes are TRBV7-2 and TRBJ1-4; no definite D call. The chain's CDR3 is CASSLESGALRGEKLFF. The CDR3 region has the DNA TGTGCCAGCAGCTTAGAATCGGGCGCATTGAGAGGTGAAAAACTGTTTTTT.